Listed here are 20 T cell receptor beta chains from one sample, sequenced in a study of blood T cell repertoires in COVID-19. TCRdb's table, derived via immunoSEQ multiplex PCR, lists solely in-frame clones and lacks some. Of tens of thousands of clones listed, about 89% are singletons. The source material was PBMCs or T cells enriched from blood (not recorded which). The receptor set was obtained from a woman in her forties or fifties with acute COVID-19.

The chain uses TRBV10-3 and TRBJ1-2, with 8 bases aligning to TRBD1. V lost 2 bases to trimming and J lost 2 bases; unmatched junction nucleotides: 4. CDR1 is ENHRY and CDR2 is SYGVKD in the germline V gene. This CDR3 contains 15 residues. The chain's CDR3 is CAISEGQGPNYGYTF. The CDR3 DNA follows: TGTGCCATCAGTGAGGGACAGGGCCCAAACTATGGCTACACCTTC.

This chain links TRBV6-5 with TRBJ2-7; the match to TRBD2 covers 10 bases. Looked up from germline, CDR1 is MNHEY and CDR2 is SVGAGI. This CDR3 is built from 16 residues. The V segment lost 4 bases and the J segment 4 bases; nucleotides outside the gene matches: 10. The CDR3 here is CASSLAGGPGMYEQYF. The CDR3 DNA follows: TGTGCCAGCAGTTTAGCGGGAGGCCCCGGGATGTACGAGCAGTACTTC.

The rearrangement uses TRBV10-3 and TRBJ2-1; a possible D gene is TRBD2 (7 bases). This CDR3 is built from 13 residues. Trimming removed 10 bases at V and 8 bases at J, with 18 bases between. Per the germline V gene, CDR1 is ENHRY and CDR2 is SYGVKD. The chain's CDR3 is CASRQTGGDEQFF. CDR3 sequence (DNA): TGTGCCAGCCGCCAGACGGGGGGCGATGAGCAGTTCTTC.

The chain carries TRBV27 and TRBJ1-5; D gene uncertain. V was cut by 4 bases and J by 3 bases, with 4 bases left in between. Germline V gene lookup returns CDR1 MNHEY and CDR2 SMNVEV (reference sequence). The CDR3 is made up of 12 amino acids. CDR3 sequence (DNA): TGTGCCAGCAGTTCTCTCAATCAGCCCCAGCATTTT. It specifies CASSSLNQPQHF.

V and J are TRBV4-2 and TRBJ1-2; D gene unclear. From germline, CDR1 is LGHNA and CDR2 YNFKEQ. V was clipped by 0 bases and J by 7 bases, with 9 bases between them. This CDR3 has 13 residues. The DNA of the CDR3 is TGTGCCAGCAGCCAAGAATGGCCGGGTGGCTACACCTTC. It codes for CASSQEWPGGYTF.

The chain uses TRBV19 and TRBJ1-5, with 9 positions matching TRBD1. Germline trimming cut 4 bases from V and 5 bases from J; bases unmatched to any gene: 12. This CDR3 has 17 residues. Germline V CDR1 and CDR2: LNHDA, SQIVND (reference sequence). CDR3 sequence reads: CASSSQGTGTGHQPQHF. CDR3 DNA: TGTGCCAGTAGTAGTCAGGGCACCGGGACAGGGCATCAGCCCCAGCATTTT.

In this sample, this clone turned up many times. This chain links TRBV19 with TRBJ2-2; D remains unclear. Germline-derived CDR1 and CDR2 are LNHDA and SQIVND (reference sequence). The CDR3 is made up of 14 amino acids. V lost 3 bases, J lost 3 bases, and 8 bases lay in between. CDR3 DNA: TGTGCCAGTAGTATGTTTCTACACACCGGGGAGCTGTTTTTT. This translates into CASSMFLHTGELFF.

The chain recombines TRBV19 with TRBJ1-3; D is ambiguous. The CDR3 spans 14 residues. The ends were cut back, 6 bases at V and 0 bases at J, with 9 bases in the middle. Germline V CDR1 and CDR2: LNHDA, SQIVND (reference sequence). The CDR3 region has the DNA TGTGCCAGTAGATTAGAGAGCTCTGGAAACACCATATATTTT. It codes for CASRLESSGNTIYF.

This sequence joins TRBV5-1 and TRBJ2-7, with 10 bases aligning to TRBD1. With V trimmed by 4 bases and J by 4 bases, 5 bases remained unmatched. In germline, CDR1 is SGHRS, CDR2 YFSETQ. CDR3 size: 14 residues. CDR3 loop: CASSRDRGEYEQYF. Here the CDR3 DNA reads TGCGCCAGCAGCAGGGACAGGGGCGAGTACGAGCAGTACTTC. Full variable domain (missing parts from reference TRBV5-1 and TRBJ2-7): KAGVTQTPRYLIKTRGQQVTLSCSPISGHRSVSWYQQTPGQGLQFLFEYFSETQRNKGNFPGRFSGRQFSNSRSEMNVSTLELGDSALYLCASSRDRGEYEQYFGPGTRLTVT.

The chain links TRBV6-5 to TRBJ2-7; D is uncertain. The germline gives CDR1 MNHEY, CDR2 SVGAGI. V shed 5 bases and J shed 0 bases, with 11 bases lying between them. The CDR3 length is 14 residues. The CDR3 is CASSLGQLSYEQYF. In nucleotides, the CDR3 is TGTGCCAGCAGTCTAGGTCAGCTCTCCTACGAGCAGTACTTC.

The V gene is TRBV7-9, the J gene TRBJ1-1; possibly TRBD1 for D (6 bases). The germline V gene has CDR1 SEHNR and CDR2 FQNEAQ (reference sequence). V was shortened by 1 base and J by 6 bases, with 12 bases between the two germline ends. The CDR3 is 14 amino acids. CDR3 DNA sequence: TGTGCCAGCAGCTTAGGGCAGGGGAGGGCTGAAGCTTTCTTT. Translated: CASSLGQGRAEAFF.

A single count supports this clone. The rearrangement links TRBV7-2 to TRBJ2-7; the D gene is possibly TRBD1 (7 bases). The CDR3 is made up of 15 amino acids. In germline, CDR1 is SGHTA, CDR2 FQGNSA. The V gene lost 5 bases and the J gene lost 2 bases, with 16 bases spanning the gap. Written as DNA, the CDR3 is TGTGCCAGCAGCCCCCGAGGAGGGGGCACCTACGAGCAGTACTTC. Its protein is CASSPRGGGTYEQYF.

This clone was detected once. The chain uses TRBV18 and TRBJ2-3; TRBD1 is a possible D gene (7 bases). V gave up 0 bases and J gave up 14 bases, with 18 bases separating them. This CDR3 has 14 residues. The germline CDR1 and CDR2 sequences are KGHSH and LQKENI. Here the CDR3 DNA reads TGTGCCAGCTCACCACCTAGGGGGGACAGTGCGTGGTATTTT. This sequence encodes CASSPPRGDSAWYF.

This chain connects TRBV5-5 to TRBJ2-7, with TRBD2 identical over 10 bases. CDR1 is SGHKS, CDR2 YYEKEE, per germline (reference sequence). This CDR3 is built from 15 residues. With V trimmed by 4 bases and J by 5 bases, 9 bases remained unmatched. CDR3 in DNA: TGTGCCAGCAGCGGATCTAGCGGGGGAGGCAACGAGCAGTACTTC. This codes for CASSGSSGGGNEQYF.

This clone has only one observation. The CDR3 bases are TGCGCCAGCAGCTCCGGGACTAGCGGTGGCGGGGAGCTGTTTTTT. Residues: CASSSGTSGGGELFF. V is TRBV5-1 and J is TRBJ2-2; 11 nucleotides line up with TRBD2. J lost 7 bases, V lost 3 bases, and 5 bases had no gene match. The CDR3 is made up of 15 amino acids. Germline V gene data show CDR1 as SGHRS and CDR2 as YFSETQ.

This rearrangement joins TRBV27 to TRBJ2-2, with D possibly TRBD1 on 6 matching bases. The CDR3 covers 14 residues. V gave up 0 bases and J gave up 4 bases, with 6 bases separating them. Germline V gene sequence: CDR1 MNHEY, CDR2 SMNVEV (reference sequence). The CDR3 bases are TGTGCCAGCAGTTTATCAGGGGGCACCGGGGAGCTGTTTTTT. This encodes CASSLSGGTGELFF.

The CDR3 nucleotides read TGTGCCAGCAGCTTAGGGAGCGGGAGTGAGCAGTTCTTC. It codes for CASSLGSGSEQFF. J is TRBJ2-1 and V is TRBV7-9, with 8 bases lining up with TRBD2. CDR3 size: 13 residues. Germline V gene lookup returns CDR1 SEHNR and CDR2 FQNEAQ (reference sequence). The trim removed 1 base at V and 9 bases at J, leaving 2 bases unmatched.

V and J are TRBV12-3 or TRBV12-4 and TRBJ1-2; D is uncertain. There are 13 residues in the CDR3. Trimming removed 4 bases at V and 1 base at J, with 7 bases between. The DNA of the CDR3 is TGTGCCAGCAGTTCAGGTTTTAACTATGGCTACACCTTC. Amino acids: CASSSGFNYGYTF.

V is TRBV18 and J is TRBJ2-7; D perhaps matches TRBD2 (6 bases). Germline V gene data show CDR1 as KGHSH and CDR2 as LQKENI. The germline V and J ends were trimmed by 8 bases and 4 bases, with 12 bases remaining between them. The CDR3 contains 12 residues. The CDR3: CASRGGEYEQYF. The CDR3 DNA sequence: TGTGCCAGCCGAGGCGGGGAGTACGAGCAGTACTTC.

V and J are TRBV18 and TRBJ2-3; TRBD2 matches at 11 bases. Trimming took 3 bases from V and 0 from J; bases not matched to a gene: 2. CDR3 size: 16 residues. Germline V gene sequence: CDR1 KGHSH, CDR2 LQKENI. The CDR3 nucleotides are TGTGCCAGCTCACCGCGGACTAGCGGGAGCACAGATACGCAGTATTTT. This codes for CASSPRTSGSTDTQYF.